The clone carrying this T cell receptor (beta chain) was observed at least ten times. What it binds is unknown. The junction had 10 bases not matched to a gene; V was cut back by 8 bases and J by 3 bases. CDR3 length: 15 residues. Per the germline V gene, CDR1 is MNHNS and CDR2 is SASEGT. This specimen belongs to a study of blood T cells in healthy people across ages. General study points: TCR beta diversity per million T cells fell roughly linearly with age.

The authors ran a second PCR of about 6 to 12 cycles using a sample-barcoded 5' primer and a J-beta primer mix. Per sample, CDR3-containing paired-end reads numbered at least 3 million. TCRdb processed the 5' RACE reads anew with MiXCR; each CDR3 protein has one entry. The sample has 800,000 to 950,000 distinct CDR3 sequences, approximately 49% seen once. Input material: blood. V gene TRBV6-1 combines with J gene TRBJ2-3, with 8 bases aligning to TRBD2. The TCR was taken from a man aged 30-40 years in good health. In DNA form, the CDR3 reads TGTGCCAGCCGGGTTCTGGCGGGGGGAACAGATACGCAGTATTTT. Translating gives CASRVLAGGTDTQYF.